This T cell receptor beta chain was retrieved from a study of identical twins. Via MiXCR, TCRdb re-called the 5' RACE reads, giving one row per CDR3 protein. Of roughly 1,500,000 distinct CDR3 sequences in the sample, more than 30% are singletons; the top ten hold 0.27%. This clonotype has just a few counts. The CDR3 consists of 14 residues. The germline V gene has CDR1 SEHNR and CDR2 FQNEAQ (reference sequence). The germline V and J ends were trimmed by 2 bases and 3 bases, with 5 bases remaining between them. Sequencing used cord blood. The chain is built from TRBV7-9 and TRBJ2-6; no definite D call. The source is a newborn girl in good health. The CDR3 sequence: CASSLSVGANVLTF. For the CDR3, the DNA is TGTGCCAGCAGCTTATCGGTTGGGGCCAACGTCCTGACTTTC.